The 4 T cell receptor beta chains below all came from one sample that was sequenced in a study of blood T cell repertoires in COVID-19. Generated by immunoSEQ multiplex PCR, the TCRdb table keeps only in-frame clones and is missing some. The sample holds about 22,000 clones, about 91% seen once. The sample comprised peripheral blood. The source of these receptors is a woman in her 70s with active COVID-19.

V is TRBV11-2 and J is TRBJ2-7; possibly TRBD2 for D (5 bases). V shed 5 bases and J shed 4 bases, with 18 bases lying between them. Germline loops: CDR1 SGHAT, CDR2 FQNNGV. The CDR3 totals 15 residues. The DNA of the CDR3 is TGTGCCAGCAGCGCACTCCGAGGGAGAAATTACGAGCAGTACTTC. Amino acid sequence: CASSALRGRNYEQYF. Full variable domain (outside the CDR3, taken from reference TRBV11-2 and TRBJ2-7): EAGVAQSPRYKIIEKRQSVAFWCNPISGHATLYWYQQILGQGPKLLIQFQNNGVVDDSQLPKDRFSAERLKGVDSTLKIQPAKLEDSAVYLCASSALRGRNYEQYFGPGTRLTVT.

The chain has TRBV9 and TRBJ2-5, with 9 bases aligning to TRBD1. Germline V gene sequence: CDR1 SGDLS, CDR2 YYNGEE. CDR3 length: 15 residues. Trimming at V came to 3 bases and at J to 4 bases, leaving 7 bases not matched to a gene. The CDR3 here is CASSAGQGILETQYF. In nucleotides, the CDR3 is TGTGCCAGCAGCGCGGGACAGGGCATCTTAGAGACCCAGTACTTC.

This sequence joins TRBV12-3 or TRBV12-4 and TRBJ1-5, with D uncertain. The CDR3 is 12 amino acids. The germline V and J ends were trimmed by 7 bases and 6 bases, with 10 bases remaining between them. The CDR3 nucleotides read TGTGCCAGCAATGGCGGAGGTCAGCCCCAGCATTTT. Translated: CASNGGGQPQHF.

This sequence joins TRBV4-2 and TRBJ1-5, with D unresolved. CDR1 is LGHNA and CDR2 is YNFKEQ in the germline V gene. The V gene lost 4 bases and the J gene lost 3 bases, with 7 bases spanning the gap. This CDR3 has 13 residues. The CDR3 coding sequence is TGTGCCAGCAGCCGGGCACCCAATCAGCCCCAGCATTTT. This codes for CASSRAPNQPQHF.